Included here is one T cell receptor (beta chain) sequence, with context. The data were taken from a study of CD8 T cells in Susac syndrome. Sequencing of TCR beta was undertaken in CD8+ and CD4+ T cells derived from blood. 0.5 to 1 ug RNA was reverse transcribed with random hexamers. An immunoSEQ multiplex PCR generated amplified TCR beta CDR3 products spanning 54 Vbeta and 13 Jbeta. TCRdb independently ran MiXCR on the immunoSEQ multiplex PCR reads; one entry per CDR3 protein. The sample consists of around 130,000 distinct CDR3 sequences, 91% of them appearing once. The source of this sequence is a human donor with multiple sclerosis. Sequencing was carried out using CD8+ T cells from PBMCs.

The CDR3 region is CSARDRVLYNEQFF. In DNA form, the CDR3 reads TGCAGTGCCAGGGACAGGGTCCTCTACAATGAGCAGTTCTTC. The chain recombines TRBV20-1 with TRBJ2-1, with TRBD1 matching 9 bases. The junction had 6 bases not matched to a gene; V was cut back by 6 bases and J by 3 bases. This CDR3 has 14 residues. Germline V lookup: CDR1 DFQATT, CDR2 SNEGSKA (reference sequence).